Presented here are 27 T cell receptor beta chains from one specimen sequenced in a study of T cells in women clearing cervical HPV infection. Repertoires were generated with immunoSEQ multiplex PCR, while TCRdb's copy carries only in-frame clones and drops some. This sample lists tens of thousands of clones; its ten largest clones have 35% to 45%. Sequencing was performed on blood buffy coat. The source is a woman aged 18 to 75 with a cervical HPV16 infection that either progressed to CIN3+ or cleared (not recorded which).

Concerning this clone itself: The read halts 3 residues ahead of the CDR3 end, with the missing end drawn from the germline J gene. The chain employs TRBV6-2 or TRBV6-3 and TRBJ2-1, with 7 bases identical to TRBD2. Germline loops: CDR1 MNHEY, CDR2 SVGEGT. The J segment lost 7 bases and the V segment lost 3 bases, leaving 9 bases of the junction unmatched. The CDR3 extends over 15 amino acids. The CDR3: CASSYRLALGNEQFF. CDR3 DNA (partial): TGTGCCAGCAGTTATAGACTAGCCCTTGGGAATGAG.

Remarks on this clone: The CDR3 end falls 3 residues outside the read, so it is completed with the germline J gene. The chain combines TRBV20-1 with TRBJ1-1; 7 bases are a match to TRBD1. V was pared by 4 bases and J by 4 bases, with 6 bases of the junction left unmatched. The CDR3 spans 13 residues. Germline CDR1 DFQATT, CDR2 SNEGSKA (reference sequence). The CDR3 is CSAKEGASTEAFF. The part of the CDR3 DNA that was read is TGCAGTGCTAAGGAGGGGGCAAGCACTGAA.

As for this clone: The junction shows a germline mismatch at one end, possibly a read error. The read halts 3 residues ahead of the CDR3 end, with the missing end drawn from the germline J gene. Other nucleotide sequences in the sample specify the same CDR3. The chain recombines TRBV30 with TRBJ1-3; 8 bases align to TRBD1. The germline V gene encodes CDR1 GTSNPN and CDR2 SVGIG (reference sequence). The CDR3 length is 16 residues. The CDR3 bases that were read are TGTGCCTGGAGTGTAGGGGACAGGCTTCTGGGAAACACA. This sequence encodes CAWSVGDRLLGNT. The whole CDR3 protein reads CAWSVGDRLLGNTIYF.

The CDR3 is CASSLRGGGYNEQFF. Incomplete CDR3 DNA: TGTGCCAGCAGCTTACGAGGGGGGGGGTACAATGAG. This chain joins TRBV11-3 and TRBJ2-1; D is perhaps TRBD2 (7 bases). The CDR3 goes on 3 residues after the read ends, and that part is filled in from the germline J gene. This CDR3 contains 15 residues. The ends were cut back, 2 bases at V and 4 bases at J, with 12 bases in the middle. From germline, CDR1 is SGHNT and CDR2 YENEEA.

CDR3 DNA (partial): TGTGCCAGTAGTACACTAGCGGGAGGAGTACAAGAGACC. Protein product: CASSTLAGGVQET. The CDR3 as a whole reads CASSTLAGGVQETQYF. The chain is built from TRBV19 and TRBJ2-5, with 12 bases aligning to TRBD2. The read ends 3 residues early relative to the CDR3; the germline J gene fills the gap. The CDR3 spans 16 residues. The J segment lost 2 bases and the V segment lost 4 bases, leaving 5 bases of the junction unmatched. Germline lookup yields CDR1 LNHDA and CDR2 SQIVND (reference sequence).

A remark on this clone: From the germline J gene comes the end of the CDR3, since the read stops 3 residues before it. The chain carries TRBV6-2 or TRBV6-3 and TRBJ2-7; D unclear. The length of the CDR3 is 14 residues. V gave up 2 bases and J gave up 0 bases, with 8 bases separating them. Germline CDR1 MNHEY, CDR2 SVGEGT. CDR3 residues: CASSYSRGSYEQYF. Partial CDR3 DNA: TGTGCCAGCAGTTACAGTCGAGGCTCCTACGAG.

On this clone: Read data end 3 residues before the CDR3 end; the end is taken from the germline J gene. This rearrangement joins TRBV6-2 or TRBV6-3 to TRBJ2-1, with 7 bases that match TRBD2. Germline V gene data show CDR1 as MNHEY and CDR2 as SVGEGT. The CDR3 has 15 residues. J lost 6 bases, V lost 5 bases, and 10 bases had no gene match. The sequenced CDR3 bases are TGTGCCAGCAGTCCCTTTGGGGGGGGGACCAATGAG. Protein sequence: CASSPFGGGTNE. The complete CDR3 reads CASSPFGGGTNEQFF.

Details on this clone: The sequenced fragment ends 3 residues before the CDR3 boundary, so the rest is inferred from the germline J gene. The chain couples TRBV7-2 to TRBJ2-7; 12 nucleotides match TRBD2. Losses at the gene ends were 5 bases for V and 3 bases for J; bases not matched to a gene: 2. Germline CDR1 is SGHTA and CDR2 is FQGNSA. This CDR3 is 14 amino acids long. The sequenced CDR3 bases are TGTGCCAGCAGCGCGACTAGCGGGAGCTACGAG. This codes for CASSATSGSYE. The whole CDR3 protein is CASSATSGSYEQYF.

For this clone: The CDR3 extends 3 residues past the end of the read, so its final part is completed from the germline J gene. The rearrangement uses TRBV29-1 and TRBJ2-3; TRBD1 is a possible D gene (6 bases). This CDR3 spans 12 amino acids. Germline V gene sequence: CDR1 SQVTM, CDR2 ANQGSEA. Trimming shortened V by 5 bases and J by 5 bases, and 11 bases separated the two germline ends. The CDR3 is CSVLGALDTQYF. CDR3 DNA, as far as it was read: TGCAGCGTTTTGGGGGCGCTAGATACG.

As for this clone: The read ends 3 residues early relative to the CDR3; the germline J gene fills the gap. The chain has TRBV5-1 and TRBJ1-1; D may be TRBD1 (6 bases). This CDR3 comprises 13 residues. CDR1 and CDR2 (germline): SGHRS, YFSETQ. The V end lost 5 bases, the J end lost 7 bases, and 15 bases lay between the germline ends. The CDR3 here is CASRQGPNFEAFF. The sequenced part of the CDR3 DNA is TGCGCCAGCAGGCAGGGGCCCAATTTTGAA.

Turning to this clone: The missing CDR3 end, 3 residues past where the read stops, is filled in from the germline J gene. The chain joins TRBV7-9 to TRBJ1-1; D not certain. The length of the CDR3 is 14 residues. Trimming pared 8 bases from V and 2 bases from J, leaving 15 bases between. CDR1 SEHNR and CDR2 FQNEAQ come from the germline V gene (reference sequence). CDR3 DNA (partial): TGTGCCAGCGGCCAAACAATTATTAACACTGAA. It is translated as CASGQTIINTE. The CDR3, in full, reads CASGQTIINTEAFF.

Notes on this clone: The read gets to within 3 residues of the CDR3 end, and the germline J gene fills in the rest. The chain links TRBV19 to TRBJ1-2, with D perhaps TRBD1 (5 bases). The CDR3 covers 16 residues. Germline V gives CDR1 LNHDA, CDR2 SQIVND (reference sequence). This CDR3 is CASSWGEAGSTDTYTF. Partial CDR3 DNA: TGTGCCAGTAGTTGGGGGGAGGCGGGGAGCACAGATACC.

With respect to this clone: The CDR3 goes on 3 residues after the read ends, and that part is filled in from the germline J gene. V and J are TRBV30 and TRBJ1-4; D is ambiguous. Per the germline V gene, CDR1 is GTSNPN and CDR2 is SVGIG (reference sequence). Trimming took off 4 bases at V and 6 bases at J, with 9 bases between the two ends. The CDR3 extends over 12 amino acids. Incomplete CDR3 DNA: TGTGCCTGGACCCCCTCAGATGAAAAA. This sequence encodes CAWTPSDEK. The whole CDR3 sequence reads CAWTPSDEKLFF.

Turning to this clone: Read sequence stops 3 residues before the CDR3 end, and the germline J gene provides the missing end. The V and J genes are TRBV7-9 and TRBJ1-4; D remains ambiguous. The germline CDR1 and CDR2 sequences are SEHNR and FQNEAQ (reference sequence). The CDR3 spans 15 residues. The CDR3 bases that were read are TGTGCCAGCAGCCCCATGGCCACAGAATATTCACCA. Protein: CASSPMATEYSP. The CDR3 in its entirety is CASSPMATEYSPLFF.

By frequency, this clone registers medium-sized. The CDR3 extends 3 residues past the end of the read, so its final part is completed from the germline J gene. This rearrangement joins TRBV27 to TRBJ1-1; TRBD1 might be the D (5 bases). CDR1 is MNHEY, CDR2 SMNVEV, per germline (reference sequence). There are 20 residues in the CDR3. The CDR3 bases that were read are TGTGCCAGCAGTTTATTGCCAGGGTTGGGGCTTCAACCCCAATCATGGGAA. Its translation is CASSLLPGLGLQPQSWE. The entire CDR3 is CASSLLPGLGLQPQSWEAFF.

As for this clone: Read sequence stops 3 residues before the CDR3 end, and the germline J gene provides the missing end. The chain links TRBV30 to TRBJ2-7, with 12 bases that match TRBD2. Germline values: CDR1 GTSNPN, CDR2 SVGIG (reference sequence). CDR3 length equals 16 residues. With V trimmed by 0 bases and J by 4 bases, 7 bases remained unmatched. CDR3 DNA (partial): TGTGCCTGGAGTGTCGGGCTAGCGGGAGGGCCTTACGAG. It encodes CAWSVGLAGGPYE. The CDR3 in full is CAWSVGLAGGPYEQYF.

Remarks on this clone: The read terminates 3 residues ahead of where the CDR3 ends, so the germline J gene completes it. The V call is TRBV5-1, the J call TRBJ2-1; D might be TRBD2 (6 bases). This CDR3 has 16 amino acids. The germline gives CDR1 SGHRS, CDR2 YFSETQ. V was pared by 1 base and J by 1 base, with 12 bases between. The CDR3 loop reads CASSLTVAGSYNEQFF. The CDR3 DNA, read in part, is TGCGCCAGCAGCTTGACGGTGGCGGGATCCTACAATGAG.

Turning to this clone: The read terminates 3 residues before the CDR3 end, so the remaining end is supplied by the germline J gene. V usage is TRBV30 and J usage is TRBJ1-1; D gene ambiguous. Looked up from germline, CDR1 is GTSNPN and CDR2 is SVGIG (reference sequence). The CDR3 runs 11 residues. CDR3 protein: CAWNGREKAFF. The CDR3 DNA, read in part, is TGTGCCTGGAACGGGCGGGAAAAA.

Notes on this clone: The read finishes 3 residues shy of the CDR3 end, and the germline J gene is used to complete it. This chain connects TRBV19 to TRBJ2-2; TRBD1 aligns across 9 bases. Germline CDR1 and CDR2: LNHDA and SQIVND (reference sequence). The CDR3 consists of 14 residues. CDR3 in amino acids: CASSIRQGDSPLFF. Partial CDR3 DNA: TGTGCCAGTAGTATTAGACAGGGGGATTCACCG.

Regarding this clone: Coverage ceases 3 residues before the CDR3 finishes, and the germline J gene fills in the end. The chain carries TRBV5-1 and TRBJ2-2; TRBD1 matches at 9 bases. With 4 bases clipped from V and 7 bases from J, the junction kept 5 bases outside the gene matches. The CDR3 contains 14 residues. CDR1 SGHRS and CDR2 YFSETQ come from the germline V gene. This CDR3 is CASSVDRGNGELFF. The sequenced part of the CDR3 DNA is TGCGCCAGCAGCGTGGACAGGGGAAACGGGGAG. The full variable domain, its missing parts supplied by reference TRBV5-1 and TRBJ2-2, is KAGVTQTPRYLIKTRGQQVTLSCSPISGHRSVSWYQQTPGQGLQFLFEYFSETQRNKGNFPGRFSGRQFSNSRSEMNVSTLELGDSALYLCASSVDRGNGELFFGEGSRLTVL.

Worth noting for this clone: The CDR3 end lies 3 residues beyond the end of the read and is filled in from the germline J gene. This chain joins TRBV7-9 and TRBJ1-2; 9 bases are shared with TRBD1. The CDR3 contains 14 residues. Germline CDR1 reads SEHNR; CDR2 reads FQNEAQ (reference sequence). The CDR3 reads CASSQFTGGDGYTF. CDR3 DNA, as far as it was read: TGTGCCAGCAGCCAATTTACAGGGGGCGACGGC.

A remark on this clone: Read coverage stops 3 residues before the CDR3 terminus; the germline J gene supplies the remainder. The chain carries TRBV5-1 and TRBJ2-3; no firm D call. The CDR3 consists of 14 residues. V was clipped by 0 bases and J by 5 bases, with 10 bases between them. Germline V gene data show CDR1 as SGHRS and CDR2 as YFSETQ. The chain's CDR3 is CASSLAQVGDTQYF. The sequenced part of the CDR3 DNA is TGCGCCAGCAGCTTGGCCCAGGTGGGAGATACG.

A word on this clone: The CDR3 is cut off 3 residues early in the read; its end comes from the germline J gene. The chain has TRBV5-6 and TRBJ2-3, with 11 bases lining up with TRBD2. V dropped 4 bases and J dropped 4; count of bases not matched to a gene: 5. The germline CDR1 and CDR2 sequences are SGHDT and YYEEEE. This CDR3 has 15 amino acids. The CDR3 sequence is CASSALAGEPDTQYF. The part of the CDR3 DNA that was read is TGTGCCAGCAGCGCACTAGCGGGGGAGCCAGATACG.

In the case of this clone: The read falls 3 residues short of the CDR3 end, and the missing part is taken from the germline J gene. This chain joins TRBV6-1 and TRBJ1-1; possible D gene TRBD1, 5 bases. CDR1 MNHNS and CDR2 SASEGT come from the germline V gene. CDR3 length: 15 residues. Trimming stripped 2 bases from V and 0 bases from J, with 10 bases between. CDR3 amino acids: CASSELTALNTEAFF. The part of the CDR3 DNA that was read is TGTGCCAGCAGTGAATTGACAGCACTGAACACTGAA.

A remark on this clone: The read finishes 3 residues shy of the CDR3 end, and the germline J gene is used to complete it. The V and J genes are TRBV7-9 and TRBJ1-2; D is ambiguous. CDR1 SEHNR and CDR2 FQNEAQ come from the germline V gene (reference sequence). The CDR3 extends over 13 amino acids. The CDR3 DNA, read in part, is TGTGCCACCGCGACCTCTAGCATCGACGAC. It specifies CATATSSIDD. The whole CDR3 protein is CATATSSIDDYTF.

As concerns this clone: The read terminates 3 residues before the CDR3 end, so the remaining end is supplied by the germline J gene. The chain combines TRBV7-2 with TRBJ2-3; 9 bases match TRBD1. Looked up from germline, CDR1 is SGHTA and CDR2 is FQGNSA. The CDR3 has 14 residues. The covered CDR3 bases are TGTGCCAGCAGCCAACGACAGGGGGGCGAGACG. Protein: CASSQRQGGET. The whole CDR3 region reads CASSQRQGGETQYF.

With respect to this clone: The sequenced fragment ends 3 residues before the CDR3 boundary, so the rest is inferred from the germline J gene. The chain employs TRBV19 and TRBJ2-5; D might be TRBD1 (6 bases). The germline V gene encodes CDR1 LNHDA and CDR2 SQIVND (reference sequence). Trimming took off 3 bases at V and 5 bases at J, with 16 bases between the two ends. The CDR3 loop spans 15 amino acids. The CDR3 sequence: CASSIGLGAQETQYF. The covered CDR3 bases are TGTGCCAGTAGTATTGGCCTGGGGGCTCAGGAGACC. The variable domain in full, with the rest retrieved from reference TRBV19 and TRBJ2-5, is DGGITQSPKYLFRKEGQNVTLSCEQNLNHDAMYWYRQDPGQGLRLIYYSQIVNDFQKGDIAEGYSVSREKKESFPLTVTSAQKNPTAFYLCASSIGLGAQETQYFGPGTRLLVL.